The rows below give T cell receptor beta chains drawn from one sample of a study of Ad26.COV2.S vaccination and SARS-CoV-2 variants. Measured with immunoSEQ multiplex PCR; TCRdb has only the in-frame clones, and not every one. Of about 400,000 clones listed, about 91% are singletons. This sample comprised peripheral blood, obtained in a trial of Ad26.COV2.S vaccine versus placebo. These receptors all stem from a person aged 18-60 years who received the Ad26.COV2.S COVID-19 vaccine or a placebo. CDR3s include the opening cysteine and the closing phenylalanine or tryptophan. The order of the fields is clone size, V gene, J gene, D gene, CDR3 protein, CDR3 DNA. D genes are given only for firm matches. Part of the rows lack a size; the others show once, few, many or a class for expanded clones.

-	TRBV29-1	TRBJ2-1	-	CSVERHHNEQFF	TGCAGCGTTGAAAGGCACCACAATGAGCAGTTCTTC
-	TRBV5-1	TRBJ2-2	TRBD1	CASSVGTETGELFF	TGCGCCAGCAGCGTAGGGACAGAGACCGGGGAGCTGTTTTTT
-	TRBV19	TRBJ1-1	TRBD1	CASSSLRTGGVNTEAFF	TGTGCCAGTAGTTCCTTAAGGACAGGGGGTGTAAACACTGAAGCTTTCTTT
-	TRBV6-4	TRBJ2-4	-	CASSDTRGDDIQYF	TGTGCCAGCAGTGACACCAGGGGGGATGACATTCAGTACTTC
-	TRBV19	TRBJ2-2	TRBD2	CASSGLAGVNTGELFF	TGTGCCAGTTCCGGACTAGCGGGAGTAAATACCGGGGAGCTGTTTTTT
-	TRBV2	TRBJ2-2	-	CASRRDGELFF	TGTGCCAGCCGCCGGGATGGGGAGCTGTTTTTT
-	TRBV7-9	TRBJ2-1	-	CASSAQGSYGNEQFF	TGTGCCAGCAGCGCGCAGGGGAGTTACGGCAATGAGCAGTTCTTC
once	TRBV13	TRBJ1-4	TRBD1	CASSSPVTRDSNEKLFF	TGTGCCAGCAGCTCCCCAGTCACCCGGGACAGTAATGAAAAACTGTTTTTT
-	TRBV7-2	TRBJ1-5	-	CASSLVGVVDQPQHF	TGTGCCAGCAGCTTAGTTGGGGTAGTGGATCAGCCCCAGCATTTT
-	TRBV4-2	TRBJ2-5	TRBD1	CASSQDGAGGRETQYF	TGTGCCAGCAGCCAAGATGGTGCAGGGGGTAGGGAGACCCAGTACTTC
-	TRBV11-3	TRBJ2-7	-	CASSFPALGAYEQYF	TGTGCCAGCAGCTTTCCCGCATTGGGGGCCTACGAGCAGTACTTC